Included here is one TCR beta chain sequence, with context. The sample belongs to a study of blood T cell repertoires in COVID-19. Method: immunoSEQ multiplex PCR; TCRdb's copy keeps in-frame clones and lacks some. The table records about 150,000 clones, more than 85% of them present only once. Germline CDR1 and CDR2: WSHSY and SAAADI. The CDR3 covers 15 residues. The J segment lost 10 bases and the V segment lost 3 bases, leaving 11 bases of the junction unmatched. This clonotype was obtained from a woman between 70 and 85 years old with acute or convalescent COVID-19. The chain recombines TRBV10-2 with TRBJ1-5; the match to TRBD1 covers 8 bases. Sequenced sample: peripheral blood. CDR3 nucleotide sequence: TGCGCCAGCAGTGACTCCGGGACAGGCACCAGACCCCAGCATTTT. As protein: CASSDSGTGTRPQHF.